The 13 T cell receptor beta chains in this list originate from one sample, sequenced in a study of OX40 agonist ivuxolimab in advanced cancers. Libraries were prepared by immunoSEQ multiplex PCR; TCRdb keeps only in-frame clonotypes and omits some of them. This sample has about 75,000 clones, with about 92% found just once. The sequencing here drew on CD4+ or CD8+ T cells sorted from blood, taken in a trial of the OX40 agonist ivuxolimab. The receptor set was obtained from an adult with an advanced solid tumor such as melanoma, head and neck, liver or kidney cancer.

This clone was seen once. The V call is TRBV5-8, the J call TRBJ2-3; 8 bases are shared with TRBD2. V shed 0 bases and J 1 base; nucleotides not matched to a gene: 1. The CDR3 sequence is 15 residues long. The germline V gene encodes CDR1 SGHTS and CDR2 YDEGEE. CDR3 in DNA: TGTGCCAGCAGCTTGGGAGCGGGAGGCACAGATACGCAGTATTTT. Amino acid sequence: CASSLGAGGTDTQYF.

The genes are TRBV4-1 and TRBJ1-1; D is uncertain. Germline lookup yields CDR1 MGHRA and CDR2 YSYEKL. V was pared by 1 base and J by 0 bases, with 9 bases between. The CDR3 length is 15 residues. CDR3: CASSQGAAMNTEAFF. The CDR3 nucleotides are TGCGCCAGCAGCCAAGGGGCGGCTATGAACACTGAAGCTTTCTTT.

The chain combines TRBV5-1 with TRBJ2-3; maybe TRBD2 (6 bases). This CDR3 spans 15 amino acids. Between the trimmed V and J ends, which lost 1 base and 3 bases, there was a span of 12 bases. CDR1 is SGHRS, CDR2 YFSETQ, per germline. The CDR3 DNA follows: TGCGCCAGCAGCTTGAGCAGCGGGCTAACAGATACGCAGTATTTT. As protein: CASSLSSGLTDTQYF.

The CDR3 loop is CASSLSQVNTEAFF. The CDR3 coding sequence is TGTGCCAGCAGTTTATCTCAAGTGAACACTGAAGCTTTCTTT. This chain uses TRBV27 with TRBJ1-1, with D hard to call. Trimming took 0 bases from V and 0 from J, leaving 5 bases between them. This CDR3 region has 14 residues. From germline, CDR1 is MNHEY and CDR2 SMNVEV (reference sequence).

J is TRBJ2-5 and V is TRBV11-2; 9 bases are shared with TRBD2. Germline-derived CDR1 and CDR2 are SGHAT and FQNNGV. V lost 1 base to trimming and J lost 5 bases; unmatched junction nucleotides: 8. The CDR3 is 16 residues long. The CDR3 sequence: CASSLASLAGRETQYF. DNA for the CDR3: TGTGCCAGCAGCTTAGCTTCCCTAGCGGGACGGGAGACCCAGTACTTC.

The chain carries TRBV5-1 and TRBJ2-6; D unclear. Germline V gene data show CDR1 as SGHRS and CDR2 as YFSETQ. The CDR3 spans 17 residues. Deletions cut 0 bases from V and 0 bases from J, with 10 bases between. The CDR3 sequence is CASSLERVLSGANVLTF. As DNA, the CDR3 is TGCGCCAGCAGCTTGGAACGGGTGCTCTCTGGGGCCAACGTCCTGACTTTC. Full variable domain (missing parts from reference TRBV5-1 and TRBJ2-6): KAGVTQTPRYLIKTRGQQVTLSCSPISGHRSVSWYQQTPGQGLQFLFEYFSETQRNKGNFPGRFSGRQFSNSRSEMNVSTLELGDSALYLCASSLERVLSGANVLTFGAGSRLTVL.

The chain combines TRBV5-1 with TRBJ2-7; the D gene is possibly TRBD2 (6 bases). V was cut by 0 bases and J by 5 bases, with 12 bases left in between. This CDR3 region has 14 residues. Germline CDR1 reads SGHRS; CDR2 reads YFSETQ. The CDR3 protein is CASSLAGSNNEQYF. DNA of the CDR3: TGCGCCAGCAGCTTGGCCGGGAGTAACAACGAGCAGTACTTC.

The chain recombines TRBV12-2 with TRBJ2-3; the table assigns TRBD2, which was not confirmed against the DNA. TRBV12-2 has pseudogene status. The CDR3 runs 16 residues. The CDR3 DNA reads as TGTGCAAGTCGCTTAATCCGCGGCTGCAGCCCAGATACGCAGTATTTT. Encoded protein: CASRLIRGCSPDTQYF.

This rearrangement joins TRBV27 to TRBJ2-6; weak D call: TRBD1 (5 bases). Trimming cost V 6 bases and J 1 base, with 10 bases left between them. Germline values: CDR1 MNHEY, CDR2 SMNVEV (reference sequence). This CDR3 comprises 15 residues. The CDR3 DNA reads TGTGCCAGCAGGCAACAGGTGTCTGGGGCCAACGTCCTGACTTTC. It is translated as CASRQQVSGANVLTF. Filled out from reference TRBV27 and TRBJ2-6, the complete variable domain reads EAQVTQNPRYLITVTGKKLTVTCSQNMNHEYMSWYRQDPGLGLRQIYYSMNVEVTDKGDVPEGYKVSRKEKRNFPLILESPSPNQTSLYFCASRQQVSGANVLTFGAGSRLTVL.

The V gene is TRBV28, the J gene TRBJ2-1; tentatively, D is TRBD2 (6 bases). The V gene lost 2 bases and the J gene lost 4 bases, with 12 bases spanning the gap. CDR1 is MDHEN, CDR2 SYDVKM, per germline. CDR3 size: 15 residues. The CDR3 here is CASSLEEGTYNEQFF. DNA of the CDR3: TGTGCCAGCAGTTTAGAGGAGGGGACGTACAATGAGCAGTTCTTC.

The chain links TRBV5-1 to TRBJ2-5; 7 nucleotides match TRBD2. V lost 4 bases, J lost 5 bases, and 11 bases stayed unmatched. Germline assignment: CDR1 SGHRS and CDR2 YFSETQ. The CDR3 runs 15 residues. In DNA form, the CDR3 reads TGCGCCAGCAGCGCCACGGCGTCCGGGGGGGAGACCCAGTACTTC. Encoded protein: CASSATASGGETQYF.

The V gene is TRBV10-3, the J gene TRBJ1-1; D gene ambiguous. The CDR3 consists of 13 residues. The V gene's germline CDR1 is ENHRY and CDR2 SYGVKD. V was cut by 4 bases and J by 1 base, with 7 bases left in between. The CDR3 nucleotides read TGTGCCATCAGTGCTAGAGAGAACACTGAAGCTTTCTTT. Amino acids: CAISARENTEAFF.

The CDR3 protein is CASSALDSGADGYTF. CDR3 sequence (DNA): TGTGCCAGCAGCGCCCTGGACAGCGGAGCTGATGGCTACACCTTC. This sequence joins TRBV7-8 and TRBJ1-2, with a tentative D call TRBD1 (6 bases). The CDR3 length is 15 residues. V was pared by 5 bases and J by 6 bases, with 19 bases between. Germline assignment: CDR1 SGHVS and CDR2 FQNEAQ.